Sequencing of this T cell receptor (beta chain) was carried out in a study of response to subunit inactivated influenza vaccine. The CDR3 is 13 residues long. V gave up 7 bases and J gave up 3 bases, with 12 bases separating them. Per germline, CDR1 MDHEN and CDR2 SYDVKM. This clonotype has more than one count but fewer than ten. MiXCR was run by TCRdb on the RT-PCR reads, yielding one entry per CDR3 protein. The sample carries fewer than 200,000 distinct CDR3 sequences, approximately 8.7% recorded once. The chain is built from TRBV28 and TRBJ1-2; D is perhaps TRBD1 (6 bases). This TCR came from a man in his fifties who received an inactivated influenza vaccine. The input for sequencing was non-naive T cells sorted from PBMCs, taken on the day of vaccination. The DNA of the CDR3 is TGTGCCAGCAAGGAGAACAGGGACTATGGCTACACCTTC. Encoded protein: CASKENRDYGYTF.